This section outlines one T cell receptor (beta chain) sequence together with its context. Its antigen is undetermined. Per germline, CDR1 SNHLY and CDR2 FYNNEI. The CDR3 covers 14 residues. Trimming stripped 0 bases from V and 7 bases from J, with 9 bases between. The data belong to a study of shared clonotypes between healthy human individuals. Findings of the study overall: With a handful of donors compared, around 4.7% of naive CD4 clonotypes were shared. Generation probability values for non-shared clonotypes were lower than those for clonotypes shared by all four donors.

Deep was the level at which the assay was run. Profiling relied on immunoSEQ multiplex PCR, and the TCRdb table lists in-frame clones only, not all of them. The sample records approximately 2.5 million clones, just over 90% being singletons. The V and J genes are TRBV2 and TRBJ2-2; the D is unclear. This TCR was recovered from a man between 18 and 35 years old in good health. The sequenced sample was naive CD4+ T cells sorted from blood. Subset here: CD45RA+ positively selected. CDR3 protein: CASSEAWSGGELFF. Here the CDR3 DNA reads TGTGCCAGCAGTGAAGCCTGGTCGGGCGGGGAGCTGTTTTTT.